The 5 T cell receptor beta chains listed next were all sequenced from one sample in a study of blood T cell repertoires in COVID-19. TCRdb keeps only in-frame clones here, not all; method: immunoSEQ multiplex PCR. The repertoire holds about 240,000 clones, with around 90% as singletons. The sample was peripheral blood. The receptor source for this set is a woman between 25 and 40 years old with acute or convalescent COVID-19.

V is TRBV19 and J is TRBJ1-3; perhaps TRBD1 as D (5 bases). The V end was cut by 4 bases, the J end by 0 bases, with 13 bases between. CDR1 is LNHDA and CDR2 is SQIVND in the germline V gene (reference sequence). The CDR3 is 16 amino acids. The CDR3: CASSTSWGHSGNTIYF. CDR3 sequence (DNA): TGTGCCAGTAGTACTTCCTGGGGCCACTCTGGAAACACCATATATTTT.

The chain couples TRBV5-6 to TRBJ2-5; 8 nucleotides align to TRBD1. Germline CDR1 reads SGHDT; CDR2 reads YYEEEE. V lost 4 bases to trimming and J lost 5 bases; unmatched junction nucleotides: 13. The CDR3 covers 16 residues. CDR3 residues: CASSPRQGPWLETQYF. The CDR3 bases are TGTGCCAGCAGCCCGCGACAGGGGCCGTGGCTCGAGACCCAGTACTTC.

The J gene is TRBJ2-1, the V gene TRBV24-1; D unresolved. V lost 1 base and J lost 7, with 10 bases in between. This CDR3 is 14 amino acids long. Germline CDR1 is KGHDR and CDR2 is SFDVKD. The CDR3 DNA reads TGTGCCACCAGTGATTTTTCATACTCGAATGAGCAGTTCTTC. It translates to CATSDFSYSNEQFF.

The chain carries TRBV7-6 and TRBJ2-7; 12 bases agree with TRBD2. Germline CDR1 and CDR2: SGHVS and FNYEAQ. The CDR3 consists of 14 residues. V was pared by 5 bases and J by 2 bases, with 1 base of the junction left unmatched. This CDR3 reads CASSPSGRAYEQYF. Here the CDR3 DNA reads TGTGCCAGCAGCCCTAGCGGGAGGGCCTACGAGCAGTACTTC.

The V and J genes are TRBV5-1 and TRBJ2-5, with 14 bases fitting TRBD2. J lost 4 bases, V lost 4 bases, and 3 bases had no gene match. This CDR3 has 15 amino acids. CDR1 SGHRS and CDR2 YFSETQ come from the germline V gene. CDR3 region: CASSVGLAGAETQYF. CDR3 sequence (DNA): TGCGCCAGCAGCGTGGGACTAGCGGGAGCAGAGACCCAGTACTTC.